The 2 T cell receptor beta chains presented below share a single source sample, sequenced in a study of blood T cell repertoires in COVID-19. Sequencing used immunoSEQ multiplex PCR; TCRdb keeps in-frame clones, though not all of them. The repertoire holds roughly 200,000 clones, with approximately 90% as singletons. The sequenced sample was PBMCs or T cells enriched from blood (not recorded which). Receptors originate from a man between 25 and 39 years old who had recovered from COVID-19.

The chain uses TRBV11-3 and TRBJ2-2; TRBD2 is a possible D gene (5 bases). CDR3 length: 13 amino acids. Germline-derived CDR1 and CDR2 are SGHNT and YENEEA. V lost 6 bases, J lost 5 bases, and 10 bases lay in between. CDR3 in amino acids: CASRGDGTGELFF. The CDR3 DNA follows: TGTGCCAGCAGGGGAGACGGTACCGGGGAGCTGTTTTTT.

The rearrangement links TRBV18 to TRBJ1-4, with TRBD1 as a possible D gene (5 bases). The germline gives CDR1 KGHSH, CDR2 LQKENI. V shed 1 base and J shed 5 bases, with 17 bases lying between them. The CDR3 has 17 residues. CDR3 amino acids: CASSPLRRAGRNEKLFF. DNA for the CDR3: TGTGCCAGCTCACCACTCCGCAGGGCAGGGCGCAATGAAAAACTGTTTTTT. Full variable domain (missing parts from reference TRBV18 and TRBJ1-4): NAGVMQNPRHLVRRRGQEARLRCSPMKGHSHVYWYRQLPEEGLKFMVYLQKENIIDESGMPKERFSAEFPKEGPSILRIQQVVRGDSAAYFCASSPLRRAGRNEKLFFGSGTQLSVL.